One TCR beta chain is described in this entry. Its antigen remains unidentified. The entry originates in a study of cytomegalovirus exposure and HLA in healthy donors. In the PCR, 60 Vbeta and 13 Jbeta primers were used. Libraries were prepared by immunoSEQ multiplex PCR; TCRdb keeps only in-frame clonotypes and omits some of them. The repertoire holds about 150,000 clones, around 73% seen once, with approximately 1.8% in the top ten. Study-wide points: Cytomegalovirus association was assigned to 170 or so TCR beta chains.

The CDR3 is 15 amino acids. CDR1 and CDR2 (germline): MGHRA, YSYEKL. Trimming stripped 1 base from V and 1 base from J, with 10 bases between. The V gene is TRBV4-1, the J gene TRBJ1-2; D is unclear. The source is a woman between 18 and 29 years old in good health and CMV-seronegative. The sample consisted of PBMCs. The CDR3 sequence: CASSQAGGNNYGYTF. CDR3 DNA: TGCGCCAGCAGCCAAGCGGGAGGAAATAACTATGGCTACACCTTC.